The 11 T cell receptor beta chains below all came from one sample that was sequenced in a study of OX40 agonist ivuxolimab in advanced cancers. This table comes from immunoSEQ multiplex PCR, and its TCRdb copy is limited to in-frame clones, with some not included. The table includes approximately 27,000 clones, roughly 84% detected once. Here the sequenced sample was CD4+ or CD8+ T cells sorted from blood, taken in a trial of the OX40 agonist ivuxolimab. These receptor sequences come from an adult with an advanced solid tumor such as melanoma, head and neck, liver or kidney cancer.

The rearrangement links TRBV6-5 to TRBJ1-1, with a tentative D call TRBD1 (6 bases). Trimming removed 6 bases at V and 5 bases at J, with 16 bases between. Germline V gives CDR1 MNHEY, CDR2 SVGAGI. The CDR3 contains 14 residues. CDR3 protein: CASRELQGGTEAFF. CDR3 sequence (DNA): TGTGCCAGCAGGGAACTACAGGGAGGAACTGAAGCTTTCTTT.

The genes are TRBV18 and TRBJ2-7, with TRBD1 as a possible D gene (6 bases). V was cut by 0 bases and J by 3 bases, with 15 bases left in between. Per germline, CDR1 KGHSH and CDR2 LQKENI. The CDR3 loop spans 16 amino acids. This CDR3 reads CASSPPGVRGLYEQYF. The DNA of the CDR3 is TGTGCCAGCTCACCACCGGGGGTCAGGGGTCTCTACGAGCAGTACTTC.

This clone was observed once. V usage is TRBV19 and J usage is TRBJ1-2; no definite D call. The V gene lost 6 bases and the J gene lost 3 bases, with 11 bases spanning the gap. Germline V gene data show CDR1 as LNHDA and CDR2 as SQIVND (reference sequence). CDR3 length: 13 amino acids. As DNA, the CDR3 is TGTGCCAGTAGCCCGACGATTTACTATGGCTACACCTTC. Protein sequence: CASSPTIYYGYTF.

V and J are TRBV9 and TRBJ2-7, with D perhaps matching TRBD1 (5 bases). Trimming removed 0 bases at V and 2 bases at J, with 9 bases between. Germline CDR1 reads SGDLS; CDR2 reads YYNGEE. The CDR3 length is 14 residues. Here the CDR3 reads CASSVDDRTYEQYF. The CDR3 DNA follows: TGTGCCAGCAGCGTAGATGACAGAACCTACGAGCAGTACTTC.

The rearrangement uses TRBV4-1 and TRBJ2-4; D not certain. Germline assignment: CDR1 MGHRA and CDR2 YSYEKL. The CDR3 has 17 amino acids. The germline V and J ends were trimmed by 0 bases and 3 bases, with 15 bases remaining between them. The CDR3 sequence is CASSQDFSDIDKNIQYF. In nucleotides, the CDR3 is TGCGCCAGCAGCCAAGATTTCTCAGACATTGACAAAAACATTCAGTACTTC.

The V gene is TRBV27, the J gene TRBJ2-3; D not resolved. Trimming removed 2 bases at V and 2 bases at J, with 5 bases between. Germline CDR1 is MNHEY and CDR2 is SMNVEV (reference sequence). CDR3 length equals 13 residues. The CDR3: CASSLLNTDTQYF. CDR3 sequence (DNA): TGTGCCAGCAGTTTACTAAACACAGATACGCAGTATTTT.

J is TRBJ1-3 and V is TRBV10-3; D might be TRBD1 (5 bases). The CDR3 sequence is 14 residues long. Germline V CDR1 and CDR2: ENHRY, SYGVKD. The V and J ends lost 6 bases and 2 bases respectively, with 11 bases between them. The CDR3 spells CAISGGATGNTIYF. The CDR3 bases are TGTGCCATCAGCGGGGGAGCCACTGGAAACACCATATATTTT.

The chain employs TRBV11-2 and TRBJ1-1; the D is unclear. Trimming removed 3 bases from V and 4 bases from J, with 15 bases in between. CDR3 length: 15 residues. Germline V gene data show CDR1 as SGHAT and CDR2 as FQNNGV. CDR3 DNA: TGTGCCAGCAGCTTGGGCGCCTCTTGGGGCACTGAAGCTTTCTTT. Amino acid sequence: CASSLGASWGTEAFF. Full variable domain (outside the CDR3, taken from reference TRBV11-2 and TRBJ1-1): EAGVAQSPRYKIIEKRQSVAFWCNPISGHATLYWYQQILGQGPKLLIQFQNNGVVDDSQLPKDRFSAERLKGVDSTLKIQPAKLEDSAVYLCASSLGASWGTEAFFGQGTRLTVV.

CDR3 residues: CASRRWAEYDYGYTF. DNA of the CDR3: TGTGCCAGCAGGAGATGGGCGGAGTATGACTATGGCTACACCTTC. V usage is TRBV28 and J usage is TRBJ1-2; D remains ambiguous. V lost 6 bases, J lost 3 bases, and 17 bases lay in between. There are 15 residues in the CDR3. Germline V gene data show CDR1 as MDHEN and CDR2 as SYDVKM.

The V and J genes are TRBV7-8 and TRBJ1-5; D remains unclear. V lost 1 base and J lost 0, with 7 bases in between. The CDR3 is 15 residues long. CDR1 is SGHVS and CDR2 is FQNEAQ in the germline V gene. The CDR3 reads CASSLESVSNQPQHF. The CDR3 DNA sequence: TGTGCCAGCAGCTTAGAGTCAGTTAGCAATCAGCCCCAGCATTTT.

This chain links TRBV7-8 with TRBJ2-1, with D possibly TRBD1 on 5 matching bases. V lost 7 bases to trimming and J lost 4 bases, with 8 bases between them. The CDR3 covers 12 residues. In germline, CDR1 is SGHVS, CDR2 FQNEAQ. For the CDR3, the DNA is TGTGCCAGCATAGACAGTTACAATGAGCAGTTCTTC. This codes for CASIDSYNEQFF.